This TCR beta chain was recorded in a study of cytomegalovirus exposure and HLA in healthy donors. Only in-frame clones appear in the TCRdb table, and some are missing; sequencing was by immunoSEQ multiplex PCR. The sample shows about 160,000 clones, approximately 89% of them seen only once. V dropped 6 bases and J dropped 5; count of bases not matched to a gene: 12. CDR1 and CDR2 from the germline V gene are MDHEN and SYDVKM. This CDR3 region has 15 residues. The sequenced sample was PBMCs. This sequence joins TRBV28 and TRBJ1-2, with 7 bases matching TRBD1. The sequence derives from a woman aged 18 to 35 in good health and CMV-seropositive. The CDR3 protein is CASSPTGQEGYGYTF. CDR3 bases: TGTGCCAGCAGCCCTACCGGACAGGAGGGATATGGCTACACCTTC.